This entry concerns a single T cell receptor beta chain. These donors counted as nominally healthy when sampled, but unrecorded immune exposures were likely. This sample stems from a study of cytomegalovirus exposure and HLA in healthy donors. The V gene lost 5 bases and the J gene lost 9 bases, with 10 bases spanning the gap. The length of the CDR3 is 11 residues. Germline V gives CDR1 SGHAT, CDR2 FQNNGV. PCR used 60 Vbeta primers and 13 Jbeta primers. TCRdb's copy holds only in-frame clones and misses some; the assay was immunoSEQ multiplex PCR. The data contain 130,000 or so clones, roughly four fifths of them singletons.

This clonotype was obtained from a female donor in good health and CMV-seronegative. Specimen: PBMCs. The chain combines TRBV11-2 with TRBJ1-1; D possibly corresponds to TRBD1 (5 bases). CDR3 loop: CASSRQGKAFF. Here the CDR3 DNA reads TGTGCCAGCAGCCGTCAGGGTAAAGCTTTCTTT. The variable domain in full, completed from reference TRBV11-2 and TRBJ1-1, reads EAGVAQSPRYKIIEKRQSVAFWCNPISGHATLYWYQQILGQGPKLLIQFQNNGVVDDSQLPKDRFSAERLKGVDSTLKIQPAKLEDSAVYLCASSRQGKAFFGQGTRLTVV.